The text below deals with one T cell receptor beta chain. The antigen is not known. Per germline, CDR1 SGHAT and CDR2 FQNNGV. This CDR3 spans 16 amino acids. The ends were cut back, 5 bases at V and 3 bases at J, with 20 bases in the middle. These data originate in a study of cytomegalovirus exposure and HLA in healthy donors. Broader study findings: Sequencing depth roughly uniform across donors was assumed in presence/absence analyses. Accurate HLA-A and HLA-B prediction from TCR beta sequences was reported for most subjects. A cluster of highly shared sequence variants was likely a sequencing artifact.

13 Jbeta primers and 60 Vbeta primers were used for the PCR. Profiling relied on immunoSEQ multiplex PCR, and the TCRdb table lists in-frame clones only, not all of them. The sample contains about 110,000 clones, about 80% of which appear only once. J is TRBJ2-7 and V is TRBV11-2; the D gene is possibly TRBD2 (6 bases). The receptor was derived from a woman aged 45-65 years in good health and CMV-seropositive. Sequencing input: PBMCs. This chain's CDR3 is CASSAFTSLHYYEQYF. CDR3 sequence (DNA): TGTGCCAGCAGCGCCTTCACTAGCCTCCACTACTACGAGCAGTACTTC. Complete variable domain (other parts from reference TRBV11-2 and TRBJ2-7): EAGVAQSPRYKIIEKRQSVAFWCNPISGHATLYWYQQILGQGPKLLIQFQNNGVVDDSQLPKDRFSAERLKGVDSTLKIQPAKLEDSAVYLCASSAFTSLHYYEQYFGPGTRLTVT.